This T cell receptor beta chain came from a study of OX40 agonist ivuxolimab in advanced cancers. Libraries were prepared by immunoSEQ multiplex PCR; TCRdb keeps only in-frame clonotypes and omits some of them. There are under 45,000 clones in the sample; 80% to 85% occur only once, and 1.5% to 2% lies in the top ten. This receptor was obtained from an adult with an advanced solid tumor such as melanoma, head and neck, liver or kidney cancer. The specimen comprised CD4+ or CD8+ T cells sorted from blood, sampled in a trial of the OX40 agonist ivuxolimab.

Written as DNA, the CDR3 is TGTGCCAGCAGCTTATCTCAGGTCCCAACCGATACGCAGTATTTT. Its translation is CASSLSQVPTDTQYF. The rearrangement joins TRBV7-9 to TRBJ2-3, with D unresolved. V lost 2 bases and J 6 bases, leaving 15 bases between the germline ends. The CDR3 is 15 amino acids. Germline CDR1 and CDR2: SEHNR and FQNEAQ (reference sequence).